The 10 T cell receptor beta chains given below trace back to one sample, sequenced in a study of T-cell memory formation after mild COVID-19 (dated by TCRdb to the early 2020s). Library preparation used 5' RACE. The sequencer was an Illumina NovaSeq 6000. Through fastp at Q25 and MiXCR, TCRdb rebuilt clones from the public reads, retaining in-frame beta chains. CDR3 protein sequences are deduplicated, and each keeps its most common genes and DNA. Across this sample there are roughly 610,000 distinct CDR3 sequences, with approximately 15% seen only once. The biggest ten clones account for around 8.1% of the sample. The sample taken for sequencing was PBMCs or a T cell subset sorted from them (not recorded which). Receptors originate from an adult woman who had mild COVID-19 (a few samples of this study predate the infection). The sample titles of this study are shuffled in the database, so cell type and time point are left out; the donor was told from shared clones.

The chain uses TRBV7-9 and TRBJ2-7, with a possible D match to TRBD1 (6 bases). Trimming removed 5 bases from V and 2 bases from J, with 13 bases in between. Germline lookup yields CDR1 SEHNR and CDR2 FQNEAQ (reference sequence). There are 14 residues in the CDR3. CDR3 region: CASSTSGVAYEQYF. The CDR3 region has the DNA TGTGCCAGCAGCACATCAGGGGTAGCCTACGAGCAGTACTTC.

The chain employs TRBV5-1 and TRBJ2-5; 9 bases map to TRBD2. Per the germline V gene, CDR1 is SGHRS and CDR2 is YFSETQ. This CDR3 has 15 amino acids. J was trimmed by 4 bases and V by 7 bases; bases with no gene match: 11. This chain's CDR3 is CASSLGGGAAETQYF. The CDR3 DNA sequence: TGCGCCAGCTCCCTCGGCGGGGGGGCCGCAGAGACCCAGTACTTC.

CDR3 nucleotides: TGTGCCAGCAGTTTAGGGGGACAGACGAATTCACCCCTCCACTTT. It yields the protein CASSLGGQTNSPLHF. The chain uses TRBV12-3 or TRBV12-4 and TRBJ1-6; 7 bases are shared with TRBD1. Germline trimming cut 1 base from V and 7 bases from J; bases unmatched to any gene: 4. CDR3 length equals 15 residues.

The gene calls are TRBV6-2 or TRBV6-3 and TRBJ1-1, with 7 bases lining up with TRBD1. In germline, CDR1 is MNHEY, CDR2 SVGEGT. The V gene end was trimmed by 2 bases and the J gene end by 1 base; junction bases not matched to a gene: 7. This CDR3 has 16 residues. The CDR3 loop reads CASSYERGQWNTEAFF. CDR3 sequence (DNA): TGTGCCAGCAGTTACGAAAGGGGACAGTGGAACACTGAAGCTTTCTTT.

The V gene is TRBV4-1, the J gene TRBJ2-1; perhaps TRBD2 as D (5 bases). V dropped 2 bases and J dropped 4 bases, with 15 bases sitting between them. The CDR3 is 16 residues long. In germline, CDR1 is MGHRA, CDR2 YSYEKL. CDR3 sequence reads: CASSQRTREPYNEQFF. CDR3 nucleotides: TGCGCCAGCAGCCAAAGGACTCGAGAGCCATACAATGAGCAGTTCTTC.

This clonotype was observed a few times. The V and J genes are TRBV4-3 and TRBJ2-6; D is perhaps TRBD2 (5 bases). This CDR3 is built from 19 residues. V dropped 0 bases and J dropped 0 bases, with 15 bases sitting between them. Germline CDR1 and CDR2: LGHNA and YSLEER. The CDR3 spells CASSQDWGSGDSGANVLTF. The CDR3 DNA is TGCGCCAGCAGCCAAGATTGGGGAAGCGGTGACTCTGGGGCCAACGTCCTGACTTTC.

This clonotype was found many times. The chain joins TRBV19 to TRBJ2-7; D tentatively reads TRBD1 or TRBD2 (5 bases each). Trimming stripped 1 base from V and 6 bases from J, with 13 bases between. The CDR3 is 14 amino acids. Germline loops: CDR1 LNHDA, CDR2 SQIVND (reference sequence). This chain's CDR3 is CASSIGGRFSEQYF. Here the CDR3 DNA reads TGTGCCAGTAGTATAGGGGGACGCTTTTCCGAGCAGTACTTC.

This clonotype was recorded a few times. The rearrangement joins TRBV29-1 to TRBJ1-1; D ambiguous. Germline assignment: CDR1 SQVTM and CDR2 ANQGSEA. The CDR3 has 12 residues. V shed 3 bases and J shed 4 bases, with 9 bases lying between them. The CDR3 region has the DNA TGCAGCGTTGAGCTGGGGATCACTGAAGCTTTCTTT. It is translated as CSVELGITEAFF. The full variable domain, completed using reference TRBV29-1 and TRBJ1-1, is SAVISQKPSRDICQRGTSLTIQCQVDSQVTMMFWYRQQPGQSLTLIATANQGSEATYESGFVIDKFPISRPNLTFSTLTVSNMSPEDSSIYLCSVELGITEAFFGQGTRLTVV.

This clonotype was seen a few times. This chain uses TRBV4-1 with TRBJ2-2; D perhaps matches TRBD1 (6 bases). The CDR3 totals 15 residues. V was cut by 1 base and J by 3 bases, with 9 bases left in between. Germline V gene data show CDR1 as MGHRA and CDR2 as YSYEKL. In DNA, the CDR3 is TGCGCCAGCAGCCAAGGGGACATTTACACCGGGGAGCTGTTTTTT. Its translation is CASSQGDIYTGELFF.

This clonotype was counted only a few times. The V and J genes are TRBV12-3 or TRBV12-4 and TRBJ2-5; 11 nucleotides align to TRBD2. This CDR3 is built from 16 residues. V lost 6 bases, J lost 4 bases, and 10 bases stayed unmatched. The CDR3 spells CASSTTSGGRRETQYF. The CDR3 DNA is TGTGCCAGCAGCACCACTAGCGGGGGTCGGCGAGAGACCCAGTACTTC.